The following is a T cell receptor (beta chain) sequence with its context. The antigen remains undetermined. The TCRbeta library was prepared with unique molecular identifiers. In TCRdb, the PCR reads were re-called with MiXCR into one record per CDR3 protein. The sample shows around 300,000 distinct CDR3 sequences, over 7.5% of them seen only once. The entry originates in a study of T-cell reconstitution after alpha-beta-depleted transplantation in children. Findings and caveats of the study: Newly generated T cells supplied most T-cell counts and diversity one year post-transplant.

The sequence came from a female patient aged 2 to 10 who had a stem cell transplant for Fanconi anemia, so the T cells may come from the graft donor. The sequenced sample was peripheral blood, obtained 360 days after TCRalphabeta/CD19-depleted stem cell transplant.

CDR3 loop: CASSATGISYEQYF. In DNA, the CDR3 is TGTGCCAGCAGTGCGACAGGGATCTCCTACGAGCAGTACTTC. V gene TRBV27 combines with J gene TRBJ2-7, with TRBD1 identical over 7 bases. The CDR3 sequence is 14 residues long. The germline gives CDR1 MNHEY, CDR2 SMNVEV (reference sequence). The junction had 4 bases not matched to a gene; V was cut back by 5 bases and J by 0 bases.